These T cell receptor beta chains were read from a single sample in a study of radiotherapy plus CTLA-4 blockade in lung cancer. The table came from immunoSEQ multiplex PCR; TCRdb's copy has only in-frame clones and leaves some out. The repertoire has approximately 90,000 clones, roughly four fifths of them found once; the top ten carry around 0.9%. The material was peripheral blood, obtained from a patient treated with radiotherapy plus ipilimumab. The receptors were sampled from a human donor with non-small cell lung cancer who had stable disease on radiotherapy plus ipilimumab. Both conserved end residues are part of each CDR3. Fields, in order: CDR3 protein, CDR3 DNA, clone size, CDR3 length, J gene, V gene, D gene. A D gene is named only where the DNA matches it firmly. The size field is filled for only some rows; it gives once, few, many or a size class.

CDR3aa: CASSPERTEAFF
CDR3nt: TGTGCCAGCAGCCCCGAGCGGACTGAAGCTTTCTTT
abundance: once
len: 12
j_gene: TRBJ1-1
v_gene: TRBV2
d_gene: .

CDR3aa: CASSFRLAPSNEQFF
CDR3nt: TGTGCCAGCAGTTTTCGACTAGCCCCCTCGAATGAGCAGTTCTTC
abundance: .
len: 15
j_gene: TRBJ2-1
v_gene: TRBV28
d_gene: TRBD2

CDR3aa: CASSLEFSGTGTYEQYF
CDR3nt: TGTGCCAGCAGCTTAGAGTTCTCTGGGACAGGGACCTACGAGCAGTACTTC
abundance: .
len: 17
j_gene: TRBJ2-7
v_gene: TRBV7-8
d_gene: TRBD1

CDR3aa: CASSLSGTYNEQFF
CDR3nt: TGTGCCAGTAGTCTTAGCGGTACCTACAATGAGCAGTTCTTC
abundance: .
len: 14
j_gene: TRBJ2-1
v_gene: TRBV19
d_gene: .

CDR3aa: CASRGQSSGANVLTF
CDR3nt: TGTGCCAGCAGAGGACAGTCCTCTGGGGCCAACGTCCTGACTTTC
abundance: .
len: 15
j_gene: TRBJ2-6
v_gene: TRBV7-2
d_gene: .

CDR3aa: CASSTLAGGQETQYF
CDR3nt: TGTGCCAGCAGTACCCTAGCGGGGGGCCAAGAGACCCAGTACTTC
abundance: .
len: 15
j_gene: TRBJ2-5
v_gene: TRBV6-4
d_gene: TRBD2

CDR3aa: CAWRLEGNEQFF
CDR3nt: TGTGCCTGGAGGTTAGAAGGCAATGAGCAGTTCTTC
abundance: .
len: 12
j_gene: TRBJ2-1
v_gene: TRBV30
d_gene: .

CDR3aa: CATQTGRDGNQPQHF
CDR3nt: TGTGCCACCCAGACAGGGAGGGATGGCAATCAGCCCCAGCATTTT
abundance: .
len: 15
j_gene: TRBJ1-5
v_gene: TRBV19
d_gene: TRBD1

CDR3aa: CASNRGDSTGELFF
CDR3nt: TGCGCCAGCAATCGCGGCGATAGCACCGGGGAGCTGTTTTTT
abundance: .
len: 14
j_gene: TRBJ2-2
v_gene: TRBV5-1
d_gene: .

CDR3aa: CASSPEGPGLAGGGEQYF
CDR3nt: TGCGCCAGCAGCCCGGAGGGTCCGGGACTAGCGGGAGGGGGCGAGCAGTACTTC
abundance: .
len: 18
j_gene: TRBJ2-7
v_gene: TRBV5-1
d_gene: TRBD2

CDR3aa: CASSEFGRRTNEKLFF
CDR3nt: TGTGCCAGCAGCGAGTTTGGACGGAGAACTAATGAAAAACTGTTTTTT
abundance: .
len: 16
j_gene: TRBJ1-4
v_gene: TRBV9
d_gene: .

CDR3aa: CASSRGRSYEQYF
CDR3nt: TGTGCCAGCTCACGCGGGCGTTCCTACGAGCAGTACTTC
abundance: .
len: 13
j_gene: TRBJ2-7
v_gene: TRBV6-1
d_gene: .